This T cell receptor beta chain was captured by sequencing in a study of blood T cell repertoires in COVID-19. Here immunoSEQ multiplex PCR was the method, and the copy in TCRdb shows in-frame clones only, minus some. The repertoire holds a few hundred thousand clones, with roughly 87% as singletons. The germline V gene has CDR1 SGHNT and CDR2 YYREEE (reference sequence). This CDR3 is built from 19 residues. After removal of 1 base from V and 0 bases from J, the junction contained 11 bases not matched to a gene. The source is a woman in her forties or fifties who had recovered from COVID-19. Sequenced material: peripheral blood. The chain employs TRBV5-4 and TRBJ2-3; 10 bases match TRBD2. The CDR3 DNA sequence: TGTGCCAGCAGCTTGTTAGCGGGAGGTCCCACTTATAGCACAGATACGCAGTATTTT. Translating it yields CASSLLAGGPTYSTDTQYF.